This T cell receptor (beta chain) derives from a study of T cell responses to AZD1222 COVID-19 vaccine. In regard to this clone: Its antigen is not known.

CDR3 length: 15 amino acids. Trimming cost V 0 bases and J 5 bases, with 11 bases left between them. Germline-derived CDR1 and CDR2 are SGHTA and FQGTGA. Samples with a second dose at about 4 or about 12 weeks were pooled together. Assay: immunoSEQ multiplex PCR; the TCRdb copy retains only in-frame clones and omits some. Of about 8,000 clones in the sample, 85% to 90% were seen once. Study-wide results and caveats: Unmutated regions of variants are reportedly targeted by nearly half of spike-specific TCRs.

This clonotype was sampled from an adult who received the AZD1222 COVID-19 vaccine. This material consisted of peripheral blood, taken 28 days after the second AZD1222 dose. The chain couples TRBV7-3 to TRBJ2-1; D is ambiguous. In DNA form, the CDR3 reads TGTGCCAGCAGCTTAACGGTCGGTCTGGACAATGAGCAGTTCTTC. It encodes CASSLTVGLDNEQFF.